This record covers a single TCR beta chain. Its antigen is not identified. PCR employed 60 Vbeta and 13 Jbeta primers. Measured with immunoSEQ multiplex PCR; TCRdb has only the in-frame clones, and not every one. The top ten hold approximately 3.1% of the sample, which has some 190,000 clones, roughly four fifths seen once. Donors showed nominal health when sampled, although they likely had unrecorded immune exposures. The sample originates from a study of cytomegalovirus exposure and HLA in healthy donors. General study findings and limits: Further analysis, carried out later, found HLA-associated TCR beta chains more clonally expanded than equally common other chains. Many donors carried some public TCRs, although rarity characterized most TCR sequences.

CDR1 SGDLS and CDR2 YYNGEE come from the germline V gene. Losses at the gene ends were 0 bases for V and 4 bases for J; bases not matched to a gene: 12. The CDR3 is 18 amino acids. The TCR comes from a woman aged 30 to 39 in good health and CMV-seropositive. The sequenced sample consisted of PBMCs. This chain joins TRBV9 and TRBJ2-2; 7 bases match TRBD2. The CDR3 DNA reads TGTGCCAGCAGCGTAGTCGAGACTAGCCGAATCGGCACCGGGGAGCTGTTTTTT. Its translation is CASSVVETSRIGTGELFF.